These T cell receptor beta chains were read from a single sample in a study of tumor-infiltrating lymphocytes in primary liver carcinoma. TCRdb re-called the multiplex PCR reads with MiXCR, one entry per CDR3 protein. The table has about 180,000 distinct CDR3 sequences, about 60% seen once; the top ten hold about 72%. Sequencing used peripheral blood. All receptors derive from a man in his forties with primary liver carcinoma and hepatitis B virus infection. CDR3s include the opening cysteine and the closing phenylalanine or tryptophan. The D gene is left open where the match is weak. Rows give clone size only sometimes, using once, few, many, or a class for an expanded clone.

V gene: TRBV14
D gene: -
clone size: -
J gene: TRBJ2-4
CDR3 DNA: TGTGCCAGCAGCCAAGAACCCACAATTCAGTACTTC
CDR3 protein: CASSQEPTIQYF

V gene: TRBV5-1
D gene: -
clone size: -
J gene: TRBJ1-2
CDR3 DNA: TGCGCCAGCAGCTTGGCCCCGGAAAACTATGACTACACCTTC
CDR3 protein: CASSLAPENYDYTF

V gene: TRBV11-3
D gene: -
clone size: -
J gene: TRBJ1-1
CDR3 DNA: TGTGCCAGCAGTTTAACACCCATGGACACTGAAGCTTTCTTT
CDR3 protein: CASSLTPMDTEAFF

V gene: TRBV20-1
D gene: TRBD1
clone size: -
J gene: TRBJ1-2
CDR3 DNA: TGCAGTGCTAGAAGTAGGGACAGGCATGGCTACACCTTC
CDR3 protein: CSARSRDRHGYTF

V gene: TRBV11-1
D gene: -
clone size: -
J gene: TRBJ2-1
CDR3 DNA: TGTGCCAGCAGCTTACGGTCGGGCAGCGCCCGTGTACAGTTCTTC
CDR3 protein: CASSLRSGSARVQFF

V gene: TRBV4-1
D gene: TRBD2
clone size: -
J gene: TRBJ2-1
CDR3 DNA: TGCGCCAGCAGCCAAAAGAGTAGCGGGAGCATGTACAATGAGCAGTTCTTC
CDR3 protein: CASSQKSSGSMYNEQFF

V gene: TRBV6-6
D gene: TRBD2
clone size: -
J gene: TRBJ2-3
CDR3 DNA: TGTACCAGCAGCACGTGGGCAAGCGGGAGAGGGGGGAATACGCAGTATTTT
CDR3 protein: CTSSTWASGRGGNTQYF

V gene: TRBV11-1
D gene: TRBD2
clone size: -
J gene: TRBJ2-7
CDR3 DNA: TGTGCCAGCAGACCACAACGGGAGGGCCACGAGCAGTACTTC
CDR3 protein: CASRPQREGHEQYF

V gene: TRBV4-2
D gene: TRBD2
clone size: -
J gene: TRBJ2-1
CDR3 DNA: TGTGCCAGCAGCCAAGCGGCATCCGGGACTAGCGGGAGAGAGCAGTTCTTC
CDR3 protein: CASSQAASGTSGREQFF

V gene: TRBV6-5
D gene: -
clone size: -
J gene: TRBJ1-2
CDR3 DNA: TGTGCCAGCAGTGGGGGCGGGGGAGCTTATGACTACACCTTC
CDR3 protein: CASSGGGGAYDYTF

V gene: TRBV11-1
D gene: TRBD2
clone size: many
J gene: TRBJ2-5
CDR3 DNA: TGTGCCAGCAGCCGTGGACTAGCGGGAGGGGAGACCCAGTACTTC
CDR3 protein: CASSRGLAGGETQYF

V gene: TRBV4-1
D gene: -
clone size: once
J gene: TRBJ1-2
CDR3 DNA: TGCGCCGGCAGCCAGGGTGCGGACTATGGCTACACCTTC
CDR3 protein: CAGSQGADYGYTF

V gene: TRBV29-1
D gene: -
clone size: many
J gene: TRBJ2-3
CDR3 DNA: TGCAGCGTTGATATCGGGGTTAGCACAGATACGCAGTATTTT
CDR3 protein: CSVDIGVSTDTQYF

V gene: TRBV6-6
D gene: -
clone size: -
J gene: TRBJ2-2
CDR3 DNA: TGTGCCAGCAGCCTAACGCGGCAGGGTTGGTCCGGGGAGCTGTTTTTT
CDR3 protein: CASSLTRQGWSGELFF

V gene: TRBV29-1
D gene: -
clone size: few
J gene: TRBJ1-4
CDR3 DNA: TGCAGCGTTGGTAGGGCAGGAGATAGACTGTTTTTT
CDR3 protein: CSVGRAGDRLFF

V gene: TRBV5-4
D gene: -
clone size: -
J gene: TRBJ2-5
CDR3 DNA: TGTGCCAGCAGCCCGCCGGGACGGGAGACCCAGTACTTC
CDR3 protein: CASSPPGRETQYF

V gene: TRBV28
D gene: -
clone size: -
J gene: TRBJ2-3
CDR3 DNA: TGTGCCAGCAGAAAAACGATTGTCACAGATACGCAGTATTTT
CDR3 protein: CASRKTIVTDTQYF

V gene: TRBV12-3/TRBV12-4
D gene: -
clone size: few
J gene: TRBJ2-2
CDR3 DNA: TGTGCCAGCAGGCTAACCCAGTTGACCGGGGAGCTGTTTTTT
CDR3 protein: CASRLTQLTGELFF

V gene: TRBV11-3
D gene: TRBD2
clone size: many
J gene: TRBJ2-1
CDR3 DNA: TGTGCCAGCAGTGGCGGGAGGGCCTATAGCAATGAGCAGTTCTTC
CDR3 protein: CASSGGRAYSNEQFF

V gene: TRBV11-2
D gene: -
clone size: -
J gene: TRBJ2-3
CDR3 DNA: TGTGCCAGCATCCTCATGCTGGGGAGCACAAGTACGCAGTATTTT
CDR3 protein: CASILMLGSTSTQYF

V gene: TRBV11-2
D gene: -
clone size: many
J gene: TRBJ2-2
CDR3 DNA: TGTGCCAGTCCTAAAGACACCTACACCGGGGAGCTGTTTTTT
CDR3 protein: CASPKDTYTGELFF

V gene: TRBV12-3/TRBV12-4
D gene: -
clone size: -
J gene: TRBJ2-3
CDR3 DNA: TGTGCCAGCAGTTTAGAATTGGCCGGGAGAGCAGATACGCAGTATTTT
CDR3 protein: CASSLELAGRADTQYF

V gene: TRBV13
D gene: TRBD2
clone size: few
J gene: TRBJ2-1
CDR3 DNA: TGTGCCAGCAGCTACAGGACTAGCGGGACCTATGAGCAGTTCTTC
CDR3 protein: CASSYRTSGTYEQFF

V gene: TRBV5-4
D gene: -
clone size: few
J gene: TRBJ2-1
CDR3 DNA: TGTGCCAGCAGCTTGGTTGCTAGCAGTGAGCAGTTCTTC
CDR3 protein: CASSLVASSEQFF

V gene: TRBV11-1
D gene: TRBD2
clone size: many
J gene: TRBJ2-1
CDR3 DNA: TGTGCCAGCAGCGTAGGACTAGCGGACTACAATGAGCAGTTCTTC
CDR3 protein: CASSVGLADYNEQFF

V gene: TRBV10-3
D gene: -
clone size: -
J gene: TRBJ2-3
CDR3 DNA: TGTGCCATCAGTGAGCGGCCAGGTGACAATCAGCCCCAGTATTTT
CDR3 protein: CAISERPGDNQPQYF

V gene: TRBV11-2
D gene: TRBD2
clone size: many
J gene: TRBJ2-3
CDR3 DNA: TGTGCCAGCAGCTTTGGACTAGCGGACACAGATACGCAGTATTTT
CDR3 protein: CASSFGLADTDTQYF

V gene: TRBV11-2
D gene: TRBD2
clone size: -
J gene: TRBJ2-2
CDR3 DNA: TGTGCCAGCAGCTTAACGGGACTAGCGGGAGGGCCGGGCACCGGGGAGCGGTTTTTT
CDR3 protein: CASSLTGLAGGPGTGERFF

V gene: TRBV4-1
D gene: TRBD2
clone size: -
J gene: TRBJ2-7
CDR3 DNA: TGCGCCAGCAGCCAAGAGGGGGGACTAACGGGTCCCTACGAGCAGTACTTC
CDR3 protein: CASSQEGGLTGPYEQYF

V gene: TRBV29-1
D gene: -
clone size: -
J gene: TRBJ2-5
CDR3 DNA: TGCAGCGTTGACAGCAGGTCCAATCTGGAGACCCAGTACTTC
CDR3 protein: CSVDSRSNLETQYF

V gene: TRBV6-5
D gene: -
clone size: -
J gene: TRBJ2-3
CDR3 DNA: TGTGCCAGCAGCTACACAGGGAAGGATACAGATACGCAGTATTTT
CDR3 protein: CASSYTGKDTDTQYF

V gene: TRBV11-3
D gene: -
clone size: once
J gene: TRBJ2-2
CDR3 DNA: TGTGCCAGCGGCCCTTACGGCGGGGAGATGTTTTTT
CDR3 protein: CASGPYGGEMFF

V gene: TRBV6-5
D gene: -
clone size: -
J gene: TRBJ2-3
CDR3 DNA: TGTGCCAGCAGAGAGGGGTTAAGCACAGATACGCAGTATTTT
CDR3 protein: CASREGLSTDTQYF

V gene: TRBV14
D gene: -
clone size: -
J gene: TRBJ2-3
CDR3 DNA: TGTGCCAGCAGCTCTAGCTCCCCTAGCACAGATACGCAGTATTTT
CDR3 protein: CASSSSSPSTDTQYF

V gene: TRBV29-1
D gene: -
clone size: -
J gene: TRBJ2-1
CDR3 DNA: TGTAGCGTTGAGCGCCGGGACGGGGGTTACAATGAGCAGTTCTTC
CDR3 protein: CSVERRDGGYNEQFF

V gene: TRBV6-6
D gene: TRBD1
clone size: -
J gene: TRBJ2-1
CDR3 DNA: TGTGCCAGCAAGGGACAGGGGGCAGCGCGGGAGGGAGGCTACAATGAGCAGTTCTTC
CDR3 protein: CASKGQGAAREGGYNEQFF

V gene: TRBV11-1
D gene: TRBD2
clone size: few
J gene: TRBJ2-1
CDR3 DNA: TGTGCCAGCAGTCTTAGACTAGCGGGAGAAGTTGACAATGAGCAGTTCTTC
CDR3 protein: CASSLRLAGEVDNEQFF

V gene: TRBV5-4
D gene: TRBD1
clone size: -
J gene: TRBJ1-6
CDR3 DNA: TGTGCCAGCAGCCCCGGACAGGGGGAATCACCCCTCCACTTT
CDR3 protein: CASSPGQGESPLHF

V gene: TRBV6-5
D gene: -
clone size: -
J gene: TRBJ2-3
CDR3 DNA: TGTGCCAGCAGTTACGGACACACAGATACGCAGTATTTT
CDR3 protein: CASSYGHTDTQYF

V gene: TRBV4-1
D gene: TRBD2
clone size: -
J gene: TRBJ2-1
CDR3 DNA: TGCGCCAGCAGCCCGAGCAAGCCCGGGACTAGCGTGAGTTCATTGCACAATGAGCAGTTCTTC
CDR3 protein: CASSPSKPGTSVSSLHNEQFF

V gene: TRBV4-1
D gene: -
clone size: -
J gene: TRBJ2-3
CDR3 DNA: TGCGCCAACAGCCAAGTAGCAGGGGTGAAAGATACGCAGTATTTT
CDR3 protein: CANSQVAGVKDTQYF

V gene: TRBV5-4
D gene: -
clone size: -
J gene: TRBJ1-2
CDR3 DNA: TGTGCCAGCAGCGTCTCCAGGGGTTTCAACGTCGGCTACATCTTC
CDR3 protein: CASSVSRGFNVGYIF

V gene: TRBV11-1
D gene: TRBD1
clone size: many
J gene: TRBJ2-3
CDR3 DNA: TGTGCCAGCAGAACTACAGGGGTTTTGGGCACAGATACGCAGTATTTT
CDR3 protein: CASRTTGVLGTDTQYF

V gene: TRBV10-3
D gene: TRBD2
clone size: -
J gene: TRBJ2-7
CDR3 DNA: TGTGCCACGGGAGGGTCCTATGGGCAGTACTTC
CDR3 protein: CATGGSYGQYF

V gene: TRBV10-3
D gene: -
clone size: few
J gene: TRBJ2-3
CDR3 DNA: TGTGCCATCAACTACAGGGGAGGTACAGATACGCAGTATTTT
CDR3 protein: CAINYRGGTDTQYF

V gene: TRBV5-1
D gene: TRBD1
clone size: -
J gene: TRBJ1-1
CDR3 DNA: TGCGCCAGCAGCGGCGGGACAGGAAGGGGAACTGAAGCTTTCTTT
CDR3 protein: CASSGGTGRGTEAFF

V gene: TRBV10-3
D gene: -
clone size: -
J gene: TRBJ2-2
CDR3 DNA: TGTGCCATCAGGGGGCTAGGCGGCACCGGGGAGCTGTTTTTT
CDR3 protein: CAIRGLGGTGELFF

V gene: TRBV11-2
D gene: -
clone size: -
J gene: TRBJ2-1
CDR3 DNA: TGTGTCAACAGCTTGGATATCGGACTAACCATGGGTGAGCAATTCTTC
CDR3 protein: CVNSLDIGLTMGEQFF

V gene: TRBV10-1
D gene: -
clone size: -
J gene: TRBJ2-3
CDR3 DNA: TGCGCCAGCAGTGAGACCCAAGGGGGAACAGATACGCAGTATTTT
CDR3 protein: CASSETQGGTDTQYF

V gene: TRBV7-9
D gene: TRBD1
clone size: -
J gene: TRBJ2-7
CDR3 DNA: TGTGCCAGCAGCTTTTTACAGGGGACGAGAAACGAGCAGTACTTC
CDR3 protein: CASSFLQGTRNEQYF

V gene: TRBV11-1
D gene: TRBD2
clone size: -
J gene: TRBJ2-1
CDR3 DNA: TGTGCCAGGGGCCTGGGACTAGCGGGAGGAGTTGACAATGAGCAGTTCTTC
CDR3 protein: CARGLGLAGGVDNEQFF